This T cell receptor (beta chain) was observed in a study of glioma-infiltrating T cells. Study as a whole: Glioma patients had dexamethasone for six or fewer days before surgery.

This CDR3 comprises 14 residues. The ends were cut back, 6 bases at V and 4 bases at J, with 12 bases in the middle. CDR1 is MNHEY, CDR2 SMNVEV, per germline (reference sequence). TCR alpha and beta CDR3 regions were amplified from RNA using iRepertoire nested multiplex PCR. TCRdb reanalysed the multiplex PCR reads using MiXCR and keeps one entry per CDR3 protein. The table has more than 350,000 distinct CDR3 sequences, 41% seen once. The TCR sequence derives from a human donor with low-grade glioma or glioblastoma, undergoing nonglioma brain surgery, or in good health (not recorded which). The specimen sequenced was glioma tissue, nonneoplastic brain tissue, or PBMCs (not recorded which). The chain carries TRBV27 and TRBJ1-4; D uncertain. The CDR3 sequence is CASSPPRYNEKLFF. Written as DNA, the CDR3 is TGTGCCAGCAGCCCTCCAAGGTATAATGAAAAACTGTTTTTT. Looking up the rest from reference TRBV27 and TRBJ1-4 gives the full variable domain: EAQVTQNPRYLITVTGKKLTVTCSQNMNHEYMSWYRQDPGLGLRQIYYSMNVEVTDKGDVPEGYKVSRKEKRNFPLILESPSPNQTSLYFCASSPPRYNEKLFFGSGTQLSVL.